One sample yielded the 24 T cell receptor beta chains listed below, sequenced in a study of T-cell reconstitution after alpha-beta-depleted transplantation in children. Preparation of the TCRbeta library involved a method that used unique molecular identifiers. TCRdb redid the calling of the PCR reads with MiXCR, one entry per CDR3 protein. The table lists some 600,000 distinct CDR3 sequences, around a sixth of them singletons. The source was PBMCs from the stem cell graft donor, collected from the stem cell graft. These receptors all stem from a human donor who donated a stem cell graft to a child with acute myeloid leukemia.

The genes are TRBV7-2 and TRBJ2-1; D is ambiguous. Germline loops: CDR1 SGHTA, CDR2 FQGNSA. Trimming took off 8 bases at V and 2 bases at J, with 13 bases between the two ends. The CDR3 runs 14 residues. In DNA form, the CDR3 reads TGTGCCAGCGCCCAACTCCGCGCCTACAATGAGCAGTTCTTC. It encodes CASAQLRAYNEQFF.

This clonotype has a handful of counts. The rearrangement joins TRBV7-9 to TRBJ1-1, with 7 bases identical to TRBD1. The CDR3 runs to 14 residues. V dropped 8 bases and J dropped 6; count of bases not matched to a gene: 12. Germline CDR1 is SEHNR and CDR2 is FQNEAQ (reference sequence). CDR3 nucleotide sequence: TGTGCCAGCTTCCTAACAGGGGCACTATCTGAAGCTTTCTTT. Residues: CASFLTGALSEAFF.

The rearrangement uses TRBV7-9 and TRBJ2-2; D ambiguous. CDR1 is SEHNR and CDR2 is FQNEAQ in the germline V gene (reference sequence). The V end lost 4 bases, the J end lost 6 bases, and 9 bases lay between the germline ends. This CDR3 is 13 amino acids long. DNA of the CDR3: TGTGCCAGCAGCTCGCACAACGCCGGGGAGCTGTTTTTT. It specifies CASSSHNAGELFF.

On this clonotype: Relative to the germline gene, one junction end is altered; a read error may explain this. J is TRBJ2-6 and V is TRBV12-3 or TRBV12-4, with 8 bases fitting TRBD1. The CDR3 loop spans 19 amino acids. The CDR3 nucleotides read TGTGCCAGCTGTTTAGCCCTGGGACAGGCTCGAAGGGGGGCCAACGTCCTGACTTTC. This encodes CASCLALGQARRGANVLTF.

This clonotype was seen only a few times. The rearrangement uses TRBV6-2 or TRBV6-3 and TRBJ2-3; possible D gene TRBD2, 6 bases. V lost 7 bases to trimming and J lost 6 bases, with 14 bases between them. Germline CDR1 reads MNHEY; CDR2 reads SVGEGT. There are 13 residues in the CDR3. CDR3 loop: CASTSGTSDTQYF. In DNA, the CDR3 is TGTGCCAGCACCTCCGGGACTTCGGATACGCAGTATTTT.

This clonotype was picked up many times. This chain joins TRBV20-1 and TRBJ2-7; unclear D gene. This CDR3 is built from 13 residues. CDR1 is DFQATT, CDR2 SNEGSKA, per germline (reference sequence). Trimming took off 4 bases at V and 0 bases at J, with 10 bases between the two ends. CDR3 sequence: CSATWSDSYEQYV. Written as DNA, the CDR3 is TGCAGTGCTACCTGGAGCGACTCCTACGAGCAGTACGTC.

In the case of this clonotype: The junction does not match germline at one end; this may be a read error. The chain links TRBV7-9 to TRBJ2-5; possible D gene TRBD2, 5 bases. CDR3 length: 13 residues. CDR1 is SEHNR, CDR2 FQNEAQ, per germline (reference sequence). The CDR3 loop reads CASSDDRGETQHF. The CDR3 DNA is TGTGCCAGCAGCGACGATCGGGGAGAGACCCAGCACTTC.

The V call is TRBV20-1, the J call TRBJ2-3, with TRBD2 identical over 9 bases. The CDR3 runs to 18 residues. Germline-derived CDR1 and CDR2 are DFQATT and SNEGSKA (reference sequence). With V trimmed by 1 base and J by 1 base, 12 bases remained unmatched. In DNA form, the CDR3 reads TGCAGTGCTAGAGTGGTAGGCGGGGGGGCCGGGGGCACAGATACGCAGTATTTT. Its protein product is CSARVVGGGAGGTDTQYF.

This chain joins TRBV24-1 and TRBJ2-1; perhaps TRBD2 as D (7 bases). The CDR3 is made up of 16 amino acids. In germline, CDR1 is KGHDR, CDR2 SFDVKD. V was clipped by 1 base and J by 5 bases, with 14 bases between them. The CDR3 loop reads CATSDFSGGRDNEQFF. CDR3 DNA sequence: TGTGCCACCAGTGATTTCTCGGGGGGCCGAGACAATGAGCAGTTCTTC.

This clonotype was detected only a few times. The chain is built from TRBV15 and TRBJ2-3; 11 bases align to TRBD2. This CDR3 region has 16 residues. Looked up from germline, CDR1 is LNHNV and CDR2 is YYDKDF (reference sequence). V was pared by 5 bases and J by 0 bases, with 4 bases of the junction left unmatched. Here the CDR3 reads CATSGGLAASTDTQYF. The CDR3 coding sequence is TGTGCCACCAGCGGGGGACTAGCGGCTAGCACAGATACGCAGTATTTT.

The chain employs TRBV7-8 and TRBJ1-1; D unresolved. Per the germline V gene, CDR1 is SGHVS and CDR2 is FQNEAQ. CDR3 length: 13 amino acids. V lost 5 bases and J lost 4, with 11 bases in between. CDR3 bases: TGTGCCAGCAGCCCAGTGGGCTTCACTGAAGCTTTCTTT. Amino acids: CASSPVGFTEAFF.

With regard to this clonotype: Germline is not matched at one junction end, which may reflect a read error. The genes are TRBV7-9 and TRBJ2-2; TRBD2 is a possible D gene (5 bases). CDR1 and CDR2 from the germline V gene are SEHNR and FQNEAQ (reference sequence). This CDR3 spans 14 amino acids. CDR3 bases: TGTGCCAGCAGCCTAGCACCCCCCACCGGGGAGCTGTTTTTT. This encodes CASSLAPPTGELFF. The whole variable domain, remainder taken from reference TRBV7-9 and TRBJ2-2, is DTGVSQNPRHKITKRGQNVTFRCDPISEHNRLYWYRQTLGQGPEFLTYFQNEAQLEKSRLLSDRFSAERPKGSFSTLEIQRTEQGDSAMYLCASSLAPPTGELFFGEGSRLTVL.

This chain links TRBV5-1 with TRBJ1-3; 8 nucleotides align to TRBD1. The length of the CDR3 is 13 residues. Germline trimming cut 4 bases from V and 7 bases from J; bases unmatched to any gene: 4. CDR1 and CDR2 from the germline V gene are SGHRS and YFSETQ. The CDR3 DNA reads TGCGCCAGCAGCACGCAGGGGGCGAACACCATATATTTT. Encoded protein: CASSTQGANTIYF.

This clonotype has a handful of counts. This chain links TRBV6-4 with TRBJ2-2; no clear D gene. The CDR3 runs to 15 residues. V lost 3 bases, J lost 0 bases, and 8 bases lay in between. From germline, CDR1 is MRHNA and CDR2 SNTAGT. The CDR3 DNA sequence: TGTGCCAGCAGTGAGCAGGCCGCGAACACCGGGGAGCTGTTTTTT. It yields the protein CASSEQAANTGELFF.

The rearrangement uses TRBV20-1 and TRBJ2-1; possible D gene TRBD1, 6 bases. This CDR3 is 16 amino acids long. V lost 2 bases, J lost 3 bases, and 17 bases lay in between. Germline V CDR1 and CDR2: DFQATT, SNEGSKA (reference sequence). Here the CDR3 reads CSARPETGLFYNEQFF. The CDR3 DNA reads TGCAGTGCTAGACCAGAGACAGGCCTTTTCTACAATGAGCAGTTCTTC.

This clonotype has a handful of counts. The chain carries TRBV7-9 and TRBJ2-1; D may correspond to TRBD1 or TRBD2 (5 bases each). CDR1 is SEHNR, CDR2 FQNEAQ, per germline (reference sequence). Trimming left V 5 bases short and J 7 bases short, with 18 bases between. There are 15 residues in the CDR3. CDR3 DNA sequence: TGTGCCAGCAGCGCCCGGGACCGAAGAAATAATGAGCAGTTCTTC. Encoded protein: CASSARDRRNNEQFF.

This clonotype was seen a handful of times. V and J are TRBV5-1 and TRBJ1-1; D is unresolved. This CDR3 spans 18 amino acids. The germline V and J ends were trimmed by 4 bases and 1 base, with 23 bases remaining between them. Germline V gene data show CDR1 as SGHRS and CDR2 as YFSETQ. The CDR3 region has the DNA TGCGCCAGCAGCCCGGGAATAAGAAGGTCTTTAGGGAACACTGAAGCTTTCTTT. Its translation: CASSPGIRRSLGNTEAFF. Based on the CDR3 plus reference TRBV5-1 and TRBJ1-1, the full variable domain is KAGVTQTPRYLIKTRGQQVTLSCSPISGHRSVSWYQQTPGQGLQFLFEYFSETQRNKGNFPGRFSGRQFSNSRSEMNVSTLELGDSALYLCASSPGIRRSLGNTEAFFGQGTRLTVV.

This clonotype was detected many times. This rearrangement joins TRBV25-1 to TRBJ1-1; D remains unclear. The CDR3 extends over 12 amino acids. The germline V and J ends were trimmed by 1 base and 1 base, with 1 base remaining between them. Germline V gives CDR1 MGHDK, CDR2 SYGVNS. CDR3 in amino acids: CASSESNTEAFF. As DNA, the CDR3 is TGTGCCAGCAGTGAATCGAACACTGAAGCTTTCTTT.

The J gene is TRBJ2-2, the V gene TRBV27; D is undetermined. CDR1 and CDR2 (germline): MNHEY, SMNVEV (reference sequence). The CDR3 sequence is 12 residues long. Trimming removed 6 bases from V and 6 bases from J, with 8 bases in between. The CDR3 loop is CASSTGAGELFF. CDR3 nucleotides: TGTGCCAGCAGCACCGGAGCCGGGGAGCTGTTTTTT.

This chain connects TRBV7-2 to TRBJ2-7, with D hard to call. Deletions cut 3 bases from V and 5 bases from J, with 8 bases between. Germline V lookup: CDR1 SGHTA, CDR2 FQGNSA. The CDR3 totals 12 residues. CDR3 in amino acids: CASSFMSNEQYF. DNA of the CDR3: TGTGCCAGCAGCTTTATGTCTAACGAGCAGTACTTC.

This clonotype was seen ten or more times. The chain carries TRBV20-1 and TRBJ2-3, with 8 nucleotides matching TRBD2. CDR1 and CDR2 from the germline V gene are DFQATT and SNEGSKA (reference sequence). The CDR3 contains 14 residues. V was clipped by 5 bases and J by 4 bases; unmatched bases: 8. CDR3 coding DNA: TGCAGTGCTTCCGTCTCGGGACTAGCAGATACGCAGTATTTT. The encoded protein is CSASVSGLADTQYF.

This clonotype has at least ten counts. The V call is TRBV24-1, the J call TRBJ2-1, with no clear D. The V end was cut by 3 bases, the J end by 5 bases, with 10 bases between. Germline V gene sequence: CDR1 KGHDR, CDR2 SFDVKD. This CDR3 spans 14 amino acids. In DNA form, the CDR3 reads TGTGCCACCAGTGATATTCCGCCCGACAATGAGCAGTTCTTC. Translated, it gives CATSDIPPDNEQFF.

This clonotype was counted many times. The chain uses TRBV29-1 and TRBJ2-1; 8 bases agree with TRBD2. This CDR3 comprises 14 residues. Germline V gene lookup returns CDR1 SQVTM and CDR2 ANQGSEA. Unmatched junction bases numbered 5, after V lost 7 bases and J lost 0 bases. The DNA of the CDR3 is TGCAGCGCCGTTAGCGGGGACTCCTACAATGAGCAGTTCTTC. Translated, it gives CSAVSGDSYNEQFF.

V and J are TRBV27 and TRBJ2-1; no definite D call. This CDR3 has 15 residues. Trimming removed 10 bases from V and 2 bases from J, with 18 bases in between. Looked up from germline, CDR1 is MNHEY and CDR2 is SMNVEV (reference sequence). The CDR3 region has the DNA TGTGCCACCATCAACCCCCCAGAAACCTACAATGAGCAGTTCTTC. Its protein product is CATINPPETYNEQFF.